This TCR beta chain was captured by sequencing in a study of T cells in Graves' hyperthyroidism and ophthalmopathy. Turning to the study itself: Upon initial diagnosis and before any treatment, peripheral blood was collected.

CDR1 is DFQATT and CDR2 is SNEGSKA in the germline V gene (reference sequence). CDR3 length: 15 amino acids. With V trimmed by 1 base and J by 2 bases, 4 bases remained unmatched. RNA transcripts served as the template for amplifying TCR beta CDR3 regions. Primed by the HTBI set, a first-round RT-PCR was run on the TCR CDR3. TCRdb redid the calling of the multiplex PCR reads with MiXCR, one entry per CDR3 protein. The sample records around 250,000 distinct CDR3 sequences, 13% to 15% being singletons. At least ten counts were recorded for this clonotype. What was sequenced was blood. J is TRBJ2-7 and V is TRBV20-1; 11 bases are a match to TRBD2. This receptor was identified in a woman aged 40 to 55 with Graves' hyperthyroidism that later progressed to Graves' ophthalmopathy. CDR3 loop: CSARGETSGTYEQYF. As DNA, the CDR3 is TGCAGTGCTAGAGGTGAGACTAGCGGGACCTACGAGCAGTACTTC.